This T cell receptor (beta chain) was identified in a study of PD-1 blockade in mismatch repair-deficient tumors. Study-level results: After pembrolizumab, tumor-resident clones rose rapidly, then generally contracted before radiologic responses.

About this clone itself: Its cognate antigen is unknown.

Germline V gene data show CDR1 as SGHAT and CDR2 as FQNNGV. This CDR3 spans 14 amino acids. Trimming took off 1 base at V and 7 bases at J, with 11 bases between the two ends. Sequencing was performed with immunoSEQ multiplex PCR; in TCRdb, only in-frame clones are kept and a portion is missing. This sample yields about 130,000 clones, of which approximately 91% are seen a single time; around 11% belongs to the top ten. The sequence was obtained from an adult with mismatch repair-deficient cancer. This chain uses TRBV11-2 with TRBJ1-5; D gene ambiguous. Sample: peripheral blood, taken just under 74 weeks after starting pembrolizumab. As DNA, the CDR3 is TGTGCCAGCAGCTTAGGAGGGAGTTTGCAGCCCCAGCATTTT. It is translated as CASSLGGSLQPQHF.